This entry lists 4 T cell receptor beta chains sequenced from one sample in a study of blood T cell repertoires in COVID-19. Method: immunoSEQ multiplex PCR; TCRdb's copy keeps in-frame clones and lacks some. The table shows more than 200,000 clones, with about 87% occurring only once. The sequencing input was peripheral blood. Receptors originate from a man in his 70s with acute or convalescent COVID-19.

The rearrangement links TRBV7-8 to TRBJ1-2; D might be TRBD1 (6 bases). Trimming stripped 4 bases from V and 2 bases from J, with 11 bases between. The CDR3 spans 14 residues. Germline V CDR1 and CDR2: SGHVS, FQNEAQ. CDR3 sequence (DNA): TGTGCCAGCAGCTCTTGGACAGACAACTATGGCTACACCTTC. Protein: CASSSWTDNYGYTF.

The chain is built from TRBV19 and TRBJ2-1; D call uncertain. Germline assignment: CDR1 LNHDA and CDR2 SQIVND (reference sequence). The CDR3 runs 14 residues. Trimming took off 10 bases at V and 8 bases at J, with 21 bases between the two ends. DNA of the CDR3: TGTGCCATATTCCCGAGCCTCCGGTTGGATGAGCAGTTCTTC. It yields the protein CAIFPSLRLDEQFF.

The chain joins TRBV19 to TRBJ1-5; D remains unclear. The germline V gene encodes CDR1 LNHDA and CDR2 SQIVND (reference sequence). V was pared by 5 bases and J by 3 bases, with 8 bases between. CDR3 size: 13 residues. The CDR3: CASSPALNQPQHF. As DNA, the CDR3 is TGTGCCAGTAGTCCAGCGCTCAATCAGCCCCAGCATTTT. Combining the CDR3 with reference TRBV19 and TRBJ1-5 gives the whole variable domain DGGITQSPKYLFRKEGQNVTLSCEQNLNHDAMYWYRQDPGQGLRLIYYSQIVNDFQKGDIAEGYSVSREKKESFPLTVTSAQKNPTAFYLCASSPALNQPQHFGDGTRLSIL.

This clone was recorded only once. V gene TRBV6-5 combines with J gene TRBJ2-7; a weak D match, TRBD2 (6 bases). The CDR3 consists of 13 residues. Trimming took off 10 bases at V and 0 bases at J, with 13 bases between the two ends. Germline V lookup: CDR1 MNHEY, CDR2 SVGAGI. The chain's CDR3 is CATRDLSSYEQYF. The CDR3 nucleotides are TGTGCCACCCGGGACTTGAGCTCCTACGAGCAGTACTTC.